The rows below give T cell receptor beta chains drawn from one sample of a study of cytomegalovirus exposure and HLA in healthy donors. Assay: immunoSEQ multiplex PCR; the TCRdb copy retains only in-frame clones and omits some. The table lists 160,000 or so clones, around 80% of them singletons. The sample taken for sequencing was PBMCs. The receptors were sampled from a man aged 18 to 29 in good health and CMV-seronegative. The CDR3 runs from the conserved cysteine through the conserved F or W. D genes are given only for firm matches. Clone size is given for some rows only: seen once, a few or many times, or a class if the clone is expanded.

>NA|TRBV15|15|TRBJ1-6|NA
TGTGCCACCAGCAGAGACAACGAGGGTAATTCACCCCTCCACTTT
CATSRDNEGNSPLHF
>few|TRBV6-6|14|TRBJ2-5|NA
TGTGCCAGCAGTTATTCGAGGGCTCGGGAGACCCAGTACTTC
CASSYSRARETQYF
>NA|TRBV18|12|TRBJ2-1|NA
TGTGCCAGCGTCGGCTCCTACAATGAGCAGTTCTTC
CASVGSYNEQFF
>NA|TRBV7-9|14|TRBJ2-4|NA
TGTGCCAGCAGCTTAGGGGGTAGAGGGAACATTCAGTACTTC
CASSLGGRGNIQYF
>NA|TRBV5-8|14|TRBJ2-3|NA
TGTGCCAGCAGCGGACTATCTAGCACAGATACGCAGTATTTT
CASSGLSSTDTQYF
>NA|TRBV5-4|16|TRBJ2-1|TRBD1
TGTGCCAGCAGCCGAGAGCCGGGACAGGGGTACAATGAGCAGTTCTTC
CASSREPGQGYNEQFF
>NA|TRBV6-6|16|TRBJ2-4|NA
TGTGCCAGCAGTTACGGGGGGGCTTTAGCCAAAAACATTCAGTACTTC
CASSYGGALAKNIQYF
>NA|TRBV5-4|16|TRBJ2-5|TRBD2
TGTGCCAGCAGTAGGGCGACTAGCGGGAATAAGGAGACCCAGTACTTC
CASSRATSGNKETQYF
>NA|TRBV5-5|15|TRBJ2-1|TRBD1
TGTGCCAGCAGCGGAGGGCAGGGGGCCCTAGGGGAGCAGTTCTTC
CASSGGQGALGEQFF
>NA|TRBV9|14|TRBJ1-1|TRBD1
TGTGCCAGCAGCGCCGGGACAGGCTACACTGAAGCTTCCTTT
CASSAGTGYTEASF
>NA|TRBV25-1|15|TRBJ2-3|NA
TGTGCCAGCAGTGACGGACTAAAAAGCACAGATACGCAGTATTTT
CASSDGLKSTDTQYF
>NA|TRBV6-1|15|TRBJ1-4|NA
TGTGCCAGCAGTTCCAGGGGTAGGACTAATGAAAAACTGTTTTTT
CASSSRGRTNEKLFF
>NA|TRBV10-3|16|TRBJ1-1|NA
TGTGCCATCAGTGAGTCGAACAGACACATGAACACTGAAGCTTTCTTT
CAISESNRHMNTEAFF
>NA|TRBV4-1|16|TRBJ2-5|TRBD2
TGCGCCAGCAGTCCGGGACTAGCGGGGGGGGGTCGAACCCAGTACTTC
CASSPGLAGGGRTQYF
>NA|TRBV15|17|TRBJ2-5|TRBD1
TGTGCCACCAGCAGCCCGAGGGGCGGGACAGGACTAGAGACCCAGTACTTC
CATSSPRGGTGLETQYF
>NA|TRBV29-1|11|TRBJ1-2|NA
TGCAGCGTCCTCAGGGATACTGGCTACACCTTC
CSVLRDTGYTF
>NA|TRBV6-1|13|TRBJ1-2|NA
TGTGCCAGCAGTGAAGCGCGGGTCTATGGCTACACCTTC
CASSEARVYGYTF
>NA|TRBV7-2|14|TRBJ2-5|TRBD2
TGTGCCAGCAGCCCCGTCCGGGAGGGGCAGACCCAGTACTTC
CASSPVREGQTQYF
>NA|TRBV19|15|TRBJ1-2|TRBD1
TGTGCCAGTAGTATACCTACAGGGGGCAGAGATGGCTACACCTTC
CASSIPTGGRDGYTF
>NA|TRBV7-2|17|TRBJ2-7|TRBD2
TGTGCCAGCAGCACCTTTCCCGGGACTAGCGGATCCTACGAGCAGTACTTC
CASSTFPGTSGSYEQYF
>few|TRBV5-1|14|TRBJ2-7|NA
TGCGCCAGCAGCCGGGACACCGACTCCTACGAGCAGTACTTC
CASSRDTDSYEQYF
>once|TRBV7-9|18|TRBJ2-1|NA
TGTGCCAGCAGCTCCCTAGGGGGGGGACAGGTCTCCTACAATGAGCAGTTCTTC
CASSSLGGGQVSYNEQFF
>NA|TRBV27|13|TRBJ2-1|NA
TGTGCCAGCAGTTTATCGCGGAGCCATGAGCAGTTCTTC
CASSLSRSHEQFF
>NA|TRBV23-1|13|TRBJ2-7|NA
TGCGCCAGCAGTCATCATGGCTTGGACGAGCAGTACTTC
CASSHHGLDEQYF
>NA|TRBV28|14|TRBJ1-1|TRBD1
TGTGCCAGCAGTTACCGGACAGGGAACACTGAAGCTTTCTTT
CASSYRTGNTEAFF
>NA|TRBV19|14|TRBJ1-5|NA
TGTGCCACCCTTGGGGGGGTAGGCAATCAGCCCCAGCATTTT
CATLGGVGNQPQHF
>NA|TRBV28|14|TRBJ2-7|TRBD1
TGTGCCAGCAGGCGGGACAGGAACATCGACGAGCAGTACTTC
CASRRDRNIDEQYF
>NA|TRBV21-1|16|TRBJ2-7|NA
TGTGCCAGCAGCAAAGAGGGACGGGGGGGCCCCTACGAGCAGTACTTC
CASSKEGRGGPYEQYF
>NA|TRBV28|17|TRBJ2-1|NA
TGTGCCAGCAGATCTATACGTCAGGGGCGCTCCTACAATGAGCAGTTCTTC
CASRSIRQGRSYNEQFF
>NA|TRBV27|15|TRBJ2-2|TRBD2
TGTGCCAGCGGGCCCGGGACTAGCGCTAACGGGGAGCTGTTTTTT
CASGPGTSANGELFF
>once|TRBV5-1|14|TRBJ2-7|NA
TGCGCCAGCAGCATTAGCGGATACTCCTACGAGCAGTACTTC
CASSISGYSYEQYF
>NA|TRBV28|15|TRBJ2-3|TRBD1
TGTGCCAGCAGTTGGGGGACAGTGAGAACAGATACGCAGTATTTT
CASSWGTVRTDTQYF
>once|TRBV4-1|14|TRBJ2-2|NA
TGCGCCAGCACCCCGGAGGGGAGGACCGGGGAGCTGTTTTTT
CASTPEGRTGELFF